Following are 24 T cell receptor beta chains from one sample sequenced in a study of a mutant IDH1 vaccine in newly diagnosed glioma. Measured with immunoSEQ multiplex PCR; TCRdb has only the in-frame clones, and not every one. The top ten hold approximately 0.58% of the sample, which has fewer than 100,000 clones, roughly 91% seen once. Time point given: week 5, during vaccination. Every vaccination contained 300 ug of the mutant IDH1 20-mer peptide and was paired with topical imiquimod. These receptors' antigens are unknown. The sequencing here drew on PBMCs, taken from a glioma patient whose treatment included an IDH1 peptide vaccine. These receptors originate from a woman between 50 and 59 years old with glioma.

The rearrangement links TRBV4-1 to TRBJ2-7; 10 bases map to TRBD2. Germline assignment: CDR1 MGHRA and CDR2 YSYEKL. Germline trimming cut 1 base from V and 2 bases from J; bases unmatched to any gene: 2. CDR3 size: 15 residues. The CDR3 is CASSQVLAGAYEQYF. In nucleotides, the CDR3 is TGCGCCAGCAGCCAAGTCCTAGCGGGGGCCTACGAGCAGTACTTC.

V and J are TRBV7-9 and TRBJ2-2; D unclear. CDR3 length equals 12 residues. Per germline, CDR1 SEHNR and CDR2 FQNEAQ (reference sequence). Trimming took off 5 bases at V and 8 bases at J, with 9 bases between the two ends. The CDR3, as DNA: TGTGCCAGCAGCCCCCTGGGGGGGGAGCTGTTTTTT. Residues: CASSPLGGELFF.

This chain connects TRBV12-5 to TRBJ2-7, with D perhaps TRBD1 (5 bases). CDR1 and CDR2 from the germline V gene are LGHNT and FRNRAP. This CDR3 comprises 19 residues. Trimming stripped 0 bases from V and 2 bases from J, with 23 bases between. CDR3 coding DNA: TGTGCTAGTGGTTTGGTACGGTGGGGCCGGGCCATTGAACCCTACGAGCAGTACTTC. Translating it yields CASGLVRWGRAIEPYEQYF.

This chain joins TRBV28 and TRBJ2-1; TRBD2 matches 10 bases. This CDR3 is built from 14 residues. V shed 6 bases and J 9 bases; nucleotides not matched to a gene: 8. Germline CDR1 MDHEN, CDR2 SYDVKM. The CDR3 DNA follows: TGTGCCAGCAGGACCGGGACTAGCGTTCCTGAGCAGTTCTTC. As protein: CASRTGTSVPEQFF.

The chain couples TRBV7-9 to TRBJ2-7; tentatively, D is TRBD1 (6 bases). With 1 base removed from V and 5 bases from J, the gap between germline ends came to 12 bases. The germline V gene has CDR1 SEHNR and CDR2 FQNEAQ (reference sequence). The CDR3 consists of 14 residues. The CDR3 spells CASSLGQGSHEQYF. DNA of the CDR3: TGTGCCAGCAGCTTAGGCCAGGGGTCCCACGAGCAGTACTTC. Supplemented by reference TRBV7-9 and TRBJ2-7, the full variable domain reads DTGVSQNPRHKITKRGQNVTFRCDPISEHNRLYWYRQTLGQGPEFLTYFQNEAQLEKSRLLSDRFSAERPKGSFSTLEIQRTEQGDSAMYLCASSLGQGSHEQYFGPGTRLTVT.

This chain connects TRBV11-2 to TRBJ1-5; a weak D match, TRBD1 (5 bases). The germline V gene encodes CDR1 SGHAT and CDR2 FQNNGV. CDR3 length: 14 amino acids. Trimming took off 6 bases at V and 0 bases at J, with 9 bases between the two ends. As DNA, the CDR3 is TGTGCCAGCAGTCGGACAAATAGCAATCAGCCCCAGCATTTT. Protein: CASSRTNSNQPQHF.

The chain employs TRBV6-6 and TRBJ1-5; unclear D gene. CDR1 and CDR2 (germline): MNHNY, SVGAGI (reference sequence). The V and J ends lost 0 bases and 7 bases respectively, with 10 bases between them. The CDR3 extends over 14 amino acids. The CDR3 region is CASSYSGSDQPQHF. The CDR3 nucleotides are TGTGCCAGCAGTTACTCGGGGTCAGACCAGCCCCAGCATTTT.

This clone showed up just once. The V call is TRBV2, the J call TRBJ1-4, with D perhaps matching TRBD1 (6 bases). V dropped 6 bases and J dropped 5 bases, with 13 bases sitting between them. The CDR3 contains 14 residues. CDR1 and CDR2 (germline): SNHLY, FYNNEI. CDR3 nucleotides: TGTGCCAGCAGGGTACCCCAGGGGAATGAAAAACTGTTTTTT. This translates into CASRVPQGNEKLFF.

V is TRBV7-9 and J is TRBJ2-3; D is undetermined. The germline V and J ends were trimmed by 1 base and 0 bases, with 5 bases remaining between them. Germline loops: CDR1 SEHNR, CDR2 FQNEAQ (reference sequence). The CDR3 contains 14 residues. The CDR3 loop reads CASSLEKSTDTQYF. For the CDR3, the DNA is TGTGCCAGCAGCTTAGAAAAGAGCACAGATACGCAGTATTTT.

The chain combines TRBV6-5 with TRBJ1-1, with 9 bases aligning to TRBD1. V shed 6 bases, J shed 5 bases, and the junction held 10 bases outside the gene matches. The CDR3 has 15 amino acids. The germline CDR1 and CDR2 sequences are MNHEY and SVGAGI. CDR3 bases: TGTGCCAGCAGCTATGGACACAGGGGGCAGACTGAAGCTTTCTTT. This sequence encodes CASSYGHRGQTEAFF.

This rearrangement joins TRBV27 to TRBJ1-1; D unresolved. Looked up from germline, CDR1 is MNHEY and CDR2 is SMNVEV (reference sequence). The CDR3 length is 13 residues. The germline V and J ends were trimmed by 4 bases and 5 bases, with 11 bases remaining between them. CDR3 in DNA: TGTGCCAGCAGTTGGCGGGGAAGGACTGAAGCTTTCTTT. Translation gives CASSWRGRTEAFF.

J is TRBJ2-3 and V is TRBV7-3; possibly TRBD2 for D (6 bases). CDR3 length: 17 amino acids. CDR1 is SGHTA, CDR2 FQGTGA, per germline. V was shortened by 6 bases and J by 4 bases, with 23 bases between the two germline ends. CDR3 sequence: CASSFYRLVIRPDTQYF. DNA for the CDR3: TGTGCCAGCAGTTTCTATCGACTAGTTATCCGCCCAGATACGCAGTATTTT.

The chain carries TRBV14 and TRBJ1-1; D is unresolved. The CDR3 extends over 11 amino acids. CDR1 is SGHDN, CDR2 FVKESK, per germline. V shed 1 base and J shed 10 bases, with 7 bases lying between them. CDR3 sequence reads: CASSQAEVAFF. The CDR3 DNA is TGTGCCAGCAGCCAAGCGGAGGTAGCTTTCTTT.

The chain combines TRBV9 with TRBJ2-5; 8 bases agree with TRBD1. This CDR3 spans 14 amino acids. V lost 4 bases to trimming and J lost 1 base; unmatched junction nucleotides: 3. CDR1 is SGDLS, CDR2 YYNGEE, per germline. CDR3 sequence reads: CASSIDRGQETQYF. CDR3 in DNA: TGTGCCAGCAGCATTGACAGGGGCCAAGAGACCCAGTACTTC.

The CDR3 region is CASSPWTGARSGANVLTF. The CDR3 nucleotides are TGTGCCAGCAGCCCTTGGACAGGGGCACGATCTGGGGCCAACGTCCTGACTTTC. The chain has TRBV27 and TRBJ2-6; 9 bases line up with TRBD1. CDR3 length equals 18 residues. Germline V lookup: CDR1 MNHEY, CDR2 SMNVEV (reference sequence). Germline trimming cut 6 bases from V and 1 base from J; bases unmatched to any gene: 10.

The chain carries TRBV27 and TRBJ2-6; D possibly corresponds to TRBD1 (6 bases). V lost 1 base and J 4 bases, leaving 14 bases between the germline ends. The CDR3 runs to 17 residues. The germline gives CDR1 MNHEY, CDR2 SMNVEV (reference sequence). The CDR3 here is CASSLWAGVSGANVLTF. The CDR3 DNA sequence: TGTGCCAGCAGTTTATGGGCAGGGGTCTCCGGGGCCAACGTCCTGACTTTC.

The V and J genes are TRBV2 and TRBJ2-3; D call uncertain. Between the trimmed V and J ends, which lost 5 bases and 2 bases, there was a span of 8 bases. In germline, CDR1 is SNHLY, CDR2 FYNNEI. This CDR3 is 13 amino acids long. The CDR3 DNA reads TGTGCCAGCAGTCGTTTAGACACAGATACGCAGTATTTT. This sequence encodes CASSRLDTDTQYF.

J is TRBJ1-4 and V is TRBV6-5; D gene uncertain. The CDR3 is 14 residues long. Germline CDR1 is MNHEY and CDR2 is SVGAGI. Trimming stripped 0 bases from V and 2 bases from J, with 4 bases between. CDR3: CASSYSGTNEKLFF. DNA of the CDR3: TGTGCCAGCAGTTACTCCGGGACTAATGAAAAACTGTTTTTT.

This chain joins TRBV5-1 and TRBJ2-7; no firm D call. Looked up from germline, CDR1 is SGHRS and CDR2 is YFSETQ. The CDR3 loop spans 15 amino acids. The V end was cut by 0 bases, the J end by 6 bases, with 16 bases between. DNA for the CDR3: TGCGCCAGCAGCTTGGGGGTCTACCTCCCTGGCGAGCAGTACTTC. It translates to CASSLGVYLPGEQYF.

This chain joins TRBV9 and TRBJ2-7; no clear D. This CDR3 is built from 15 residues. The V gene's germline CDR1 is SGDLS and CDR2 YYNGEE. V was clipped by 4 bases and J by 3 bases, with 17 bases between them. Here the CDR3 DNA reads TGTGCCAGCAGCCCGCGGACGGACCCAAGCTACGAGCAGTACTTC. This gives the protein CASSPRTDPSYEQYF.

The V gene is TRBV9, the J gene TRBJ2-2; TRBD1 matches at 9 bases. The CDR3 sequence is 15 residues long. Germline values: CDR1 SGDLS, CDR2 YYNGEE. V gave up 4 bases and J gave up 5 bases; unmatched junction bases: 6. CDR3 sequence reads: CASSPRQGGTGELFF. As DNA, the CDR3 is TGTGCCAGCAGCCCTCGACAGGGGGGGACCGGGGAGCTGTTTTTT.

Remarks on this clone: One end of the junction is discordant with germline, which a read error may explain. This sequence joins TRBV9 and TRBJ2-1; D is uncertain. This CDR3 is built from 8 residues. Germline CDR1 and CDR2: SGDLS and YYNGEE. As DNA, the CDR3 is TGTGCCAGCAGCCCCGGTGTCTTC. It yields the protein CASSPGVF.

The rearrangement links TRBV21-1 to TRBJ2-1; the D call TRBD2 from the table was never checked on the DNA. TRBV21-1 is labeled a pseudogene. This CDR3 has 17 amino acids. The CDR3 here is CASSKGEGGSSYNEQFF. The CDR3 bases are TGTGCCAGCAGCAAAGGAGAGGGCGGGAGCTCCTACAATGAGCAGTTCTTC.

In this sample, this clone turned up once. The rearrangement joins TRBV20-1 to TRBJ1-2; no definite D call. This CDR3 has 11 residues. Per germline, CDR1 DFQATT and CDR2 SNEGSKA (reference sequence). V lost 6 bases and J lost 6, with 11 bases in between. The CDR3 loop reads CSAGGSNGYTF. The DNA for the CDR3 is TGCAGTGCGGGAGGGTCGAATGGCTACACCTTC.